These 18 T cell receptor beta chains originate from one sample sequenced in a study of blood T cell repertoires in COVID-19. Sequencing used immunoSEQ multiplex PCR; TCRdb keeps in-frame clones, though not all of them. This sample has approximately 73,000 clones; around nine tenths occur once, and the top ten carry roughly 2%. Sequenced material: peripheral blood. These TCRs come from a woman aged 60 to 75 with acute or convalescent COVID-19.

The chain has TRBV6-5 and TRBJ1-6; tentative D call: TRBD1 (6 bases). Germline CDR1 is MNHEY and CDR2 is SVGAGI. Trimming took 2 bases from V and 7 from J, leaving 9 bases between them. The CDR3 loop spans 14 amino acids. CDR3 coding DNA: TGTGCCAGCAGTTACGGGACAAAGAATTCACCCCTCCACTTT. Residues: CASSYGTKNSPLHF.

This chain uses TRBV24-1 with TRBJ2-1; D is perhaps TRBD2 (5 bases). The length of the CDR3 is 18 residues. Trimming cost V 3 bases and J 1 base, with 18 bases left between them. CDR1 and CDR2 from the germline V gene are KGHDR and SFDVKD. CDR3 sequence reads: CATSDPTSSGNSYNEQFF. In DNA, the CDR3 is TGTGCCACCAGTGATCCCACGAGCAGCGGAAATTCCTACAATGAGCAGTTCTTC.

This chain uses TRBV6-2 or TRBV6-3 with TRBJ2-6, with TRBD1 as a possible D gene (5 bases). V lost 2 bases and J 1 base, leaving 12 bases between the germline ends. The germline V gene has CDR1 MNHEY and CDR2 SVGEGT. This CDR3 is 17 amino acids long. The CDR3 sequence: CASSYQGRLSGANVLTF. The CDR3 nucleotides read TGTGCCAGCAGTTACCAGGGTAGGCTATCTGGGGCCAACGTCCTGACTTTC.

The chain carries TRBV28 and TRBJ1-2; 8 bases match TRBD1. The CDR3 covers 15 residues. V lost 5 bases to trimming and J lost 4 bases; unmatched junction nucleotides: 9. Per the germline V gene, CDR1 is MDHEN and CDR2 is SYDVKM. In nucleotides, the CDR3 is TGTGCCAGCAGTCCCGGGGACAGGATTTTCTATGGCTACACCTTC. Protein: CASSPGDRIFYGYTF.

The chain employs TRBV3-1 (or the pseudogene TRBV3-2) and TRBJ2-7; no clear D. The CDR3 covers 15 residues. The V end was cut by 0 bases, the J end by 1 base, with 10 bases between. Germline CDR1 and CDR2: LGHDT and YNNKEL (reference sequence). The CDR3, as DNA: TGTGCCAGCAGCCAAGAGAGTGCCAAATCCTACGAGCAGTACTTC. This codes for CASSQESAKSYEQYF.

The rearrangement links TRBV7-3 to TRBJ2-2; 7 nucleotides match TRBD1. The CDR3 contains 14 residues. CDR1 and CDR2 (germline): SGHTA, FQGTGA. Trimming cost V 4 bases and J 1 base; bases outside gene matches: 0. This CDR3 is CASSWTGNTGELFF. The CDR3 DNA sequence: TGTGCCAGCAGCTGGACAGGGAACACCGGGGAGCTGTTTTTT.

V is TRBV7-2 and J is TRBJ2-7, with 7 bases matching TRBD1. CDR3 length: 15 amino acids. CDR1 is SGHTA, CDR2 FQGNSA, per germline. V trimming: 7 bases; J trimming: 3 bases; junction bases outside the gene matches: 12. The CDR3 loop reads CASKRDRAVDYEQYF. CDR3 DNA sequence: TGTGCCAGCAAAAGAGACAGGGCAGTGGACTACGAGCAGTACTTC.

This clone turned up a few times. V usage is TRBV4-1 and J usage is TRBJ2-1; 10 bases align to TRBD2. Losses at the gene ends were 3 bases for V and 8 bases for J; bases not matched to a gene: 7. Per the germline V gene, CDR1 is MGHRA and CDR2 is YSYEKL. CDR3 length: 15 residues. CDR3 coding DNA: TGCGCCAGCAGCCAGGGTAGCGGGGGGATCGATGAGCAGTTCTTC. It translates to CASSQGSGGIDEQFF.

There are a few counts of this clone. The chain uses TRBV6-2 or TRBV6-3 and TRBJ2-7; 7 nucleotides align to TRBD1. CDR1 is MNHEY, CDR2 SVGEGT, per germline. V gave up 6 bases and J gave up 4 bases; unmatched junction bases: 3. This CDR3 contains 12 residues. As DNA, the CDR3 is TGTGCCAGCAGCCACAGGGGATACGAGCAGTACTTC. Protein: CASSHRGYEQYF.

The chain recombines TRBV6-4 with TRBJ2-2, with a possible D match to TRBD1 (6 bases). Germline-derived CDR1 and CDR2 are MRHNA and SNTAGT. The CDR3 contains 17 residues. V was trimmed by 6 bases and J by 6 bases, leaving 23 bases between them. CDR3 sequence reads: CASRRNRAQFVAGELFF. The CDR3 DNA sequence: TGTGCCAGCAGGAGAAACAGGGCTCAGTTTGTTGCCGGGGAGCTGTTTTTT.

This chain links TRBV5-1 with TRBJ1-2; 8 bases agree with TRBD1. CDR3 length: 15 amino acids. V lost 3 bases and J lost 8; bases outside the gene matches: 12. Germline V gene sequence: CDR1 SGHRS, CDR2 YFSETQ. CDR3 sequence: CASSSIPDRVQGYTF. The CDR3 coding sequence is TGCGCCAGCAGCTCCATCCCGGACAGGGTCCAGGGCTACACCTTC.

This clone appeared a single time. The chain carries TRBV29-1 and TRBJ1-1; TRBD1 agrees at 8 bases. The CDR3 contains 13 residues. Trimming removed 5 bases from V and 4 bases from J; junction bases left unmatched: 6. Germline assignment: CDR1 SQVTM and CDR2 ANQGSEA. The CDR3 nucleotides read TGCAGCGTTAGCAGGGGGCGGATCACTGAAGCTTTCTTT. This translates into CSVSRGRITEAFF.

V usage is TRBV2 and J usage is TRBJ1-5, with D possibly being TRBD1 (6 bases). Deletions cut 3 bases from V and 1 base from J, with 10 bases between. Germline assignment: CDR1 SNHLY and CDR2 FYNNEI. The CDR3 extends over 15 amino acids. The CDR3: CASSDQGMSNQPQHF. As DNA, the CDR3 is TGTGCCAGCAGTGATCAGGGGATGAGCAATCAGCCCCAGCATTTT.

The chain has TRBV29-1 and TRBJ1-1; D ambiguous. The V and J ends lost 4 bases and 1 base respectively, with 7 bases between them. Germline-derived CDR1 and CDR2 are SQVTM and ANQGSEA. This CDR3 is 12 amino acids long. The CDR3 coding sequence is TGCAGCGTTGTGCGTCAGAACACTGAAGCTTTCTTT. It specifies CSVVRQNTEAFF.

The V and J genes are TRBV2 and TRBJ2-3; D may be TRBD2 (6 bases). The V gene lost 3 bases and the J gene lost 5 bases, with 9 bases spanning the gap. Germline loops: CDR1 SNHLY, CDR2 FYNNEI. This CDR3 region has 13 residues. DNA of the CDR3: TGTGCCAGCAGTGACGCTAGCGTAGATACGCAGTATTTT. Encoded protein: CASSDASVDTQYF.

The chain has TRBV29-1 and TRBJ2-1; possible D gene TRBD2, 5 bases. This CDR3 is built from 10 residues. With 4 bases removed from V and 10 bases from J, the gap between germline ends came to 8 bases. CDR1 SQVTM and CDR2 ANQGSEA come from the germline V gene. CDR3 DNA: TGCAGCGTTGGGGAGAGGGAGCAGTTCTTC. This gives the protein CSVGEREQFF.

J is TRBJ2-7 and V is TRBV12-3 or TRBV12-4, with D possibly matching TRBD1 (6 bases). This CDR3 has 13 residues. The V and J ends lost 6 bases and 2 bases respectively, with 11 bases between them. The CDR3 DNA is TGTGCCAGCAGGGGGGCCGCAGCCTACGAGCAGTACTTC. Translated, it gives CASRGAAAYEQYF.

The rearrangement links TRBV7-9 to TRBJ1-5; possible D gene TRBD1, 6 bases. This CDR3 has 13 amino acids. Germline V gives CDR1 SEHNR, CDR2 FQNEAQ (reference sequence). Trimming pared 2 bases from V and 4 bases from J, leaving 6 bases between. CDR3 region: CASSLQGNQPQHF. DNA for the CDR3: TGTGCCAGCAGCTTACAGGGGAATCAGCCCCAGCATTTT. The variable domain in full, completed from reference TRBV7-9 and TRBJ1-5, reads DTGVSQNPRHKITKRGQNVTFRCDPISEHNRLYWYRQTLGQGPEFLTYFQNEAQLEKSRLLSDRFSAERPKGSFSTLEIQRTEQGDSAMYLCASSLQGNQPQHFGDGTRLSIL.